This T cell receptor (beta chain) was obtained from a study of CD8 T cells in ankylosing spondylitis (dated by TCRdb to the late 2010s). With respect to the entire study: The study profiled T cell receptor beta repertoires in healthy donors and ankylosing spondylitis patients to find disease-linked TCR variants. The full study cohort was made up of 25 ankylosing spondylitis patients and about a hundred healthy donors. Peripheral blood samples were taken, and synovial fluid was additionally collected from ankylosing spondylitis patients. Paper-wide results and their limitations: Blood from ankylosing spondylitis patients appeared to be characterized by a TCR beta motif composed of about eight highly homologous amino acid variants. In peripheral blood, the disease-linked clones were found at relatively low frequencies and had a CD8+ phenotype. Some motif variants had previously been reported in the synovial fluid and blood of reactive arthritis patients, which suggests shared mechanisms of disease initiation. The disease-linked clones were reported to be significantly enriched in matched synovial fluid samples from ankylosing spondylitis patients.

Notes on this clonotype: Its antigen is unknown. Within one base of it there is no much larger clone, and no base qualities were kept.

CDR3 length: 13 amino acids, cysteine to phenylalanine. Only the CDR3 part of the read is kept: 39 bases, read in frame from the first base. The germline ends are 17 bases apart after V is trimmed by 7 bases and J by 10 bases. In the germline V gene (reference sequence), CDR1 corresponds to LNHDA and CDR2 to SQIVND. Sequenced using an Illumina HiSeq 2500. TCR beta libraries were prepared by quantitative 5'-RACE with molecular barcodes. The authors' analysis ran thus. A new computational method based on a probabilistic model of VDJ rearrangement was used to identify disease-linked TCR variants. TCRdb applied fastp at Q25 and MiXCR to the public reads, then kept only in-frame beta chains. Identical CDR3 protein sequences are pooled into one entry, listed with their most common genes and DNA. The authors' filters were not applied to this entry. Recorded for this sample are 450,000 to 550,000 distinct CDR3 sequences; 5.3% of them occurred a single time. Roughly 3.5% of the sample is taken by the ten largest.

Sequencing input: blood, either unsorted or a sorted T cell fraction (not recorded which). The sequence joins TRBV19 to TRBJ1-5, with no confidently assigned D gene. This clonotype was obtained from a male donor with ankylosing spondylitis. The bases are TGTGCCAGTAATACCGGATCACCTGTACCCCAGCATTTT. Its product reads: CASNTGSPVPQHF.